This entry features one TCR beta chain sequence. Antigen specificity is unknown. MiXCR was run by TCRdb on the multiplex PCR reads, yielding one entry per CDR3 protein. Among around 150,000 distinct CDR3 sequences listed, about a fifth were seen once. The sample belongs to a study of breast tumors, draining lymph nodes, adjacent tissues. Study-wide results and limits: Tumor T cell lymph node origin was a supported hypothesis, not proven. Compared with basal-like, luminal-like tumors shared significantly more repertoire with nontumor tissue.

Axillary draining lymph nodes of breast cancer patients supplied the node samples. Per germline, CDR1 SGHVS and CDR2 FQNEAQ. Trimming stripped 1 base from V and 11 bases from J, with 11 bases between. This CDR3 has 12 amino acids. This TCR was recovered from a female donor with breast cancer. Some clones in this sample may be carry-over from other donors' samples. The chain links TRBV7-8 to TRBJ1-1; D not certain. The sample comprised axillary lymph node tissue. CDR3 in DNA: TGTGCCAGCAGCTTAGATGGGAGGAGGGCTTTCTTT. This encodes CASSLDGRRAFF.